This T cell receptor beta chain was found in a study of T cell responses to AZD1222 COVID-19 vaccine. Study-level background: Second doses were pooled across both intervals (about 4 or about 12 weeks). Findings and limits, study-wide: Reportedly, close to half of spike-specific TCRs are directed against unmutated variant regions.

Measured with immunoSEQ multiplex PCR; TCRdb has only the in-frame clones, and not every one. Here the sample spans more than 95,000 clones, more than 80% being singletons. The CDR3 length is 15 residues. The trim removed 2 bases at V and 1 base at J, leaving 4 bases unmatched. The V gene's germline CDR1 is LNHDA and CDR2 SQIVND (reference sequence). This clone was seen more than once but under ten times. The antigen is undetermined. The TCR was taken from an adult in good health. This specimen consisted of peripheral blood, obtained on day 0 of AZD1222 vaccination. The genes are TRBV19 and TRBJ2-7; 8 nucleotides align to TRBD1. This chain's CDR3 is CASSISGGMSYEQYF. CDR3 in DNA: TGTGCCAGTAGTATATCAGGGGGCATGTCCTACGAGCAGTACTTC.